This TCR beta chain emerged from a study of shared clonotypes between healthy human individuals (dated by TCRdb to between 2020 and 2021). Background on the whole study: The cohort included a few men and a couple of women between 18 and 49 years of age. For each donor, CD4 naive and CD4 memory were each run on three plates, CD8 naive on two plates, and CD8 memory on one plate. To estimate repertoire size and how much clonotypes are shared between individuals, the study performed deep sequencing of blood TCR repertoires from a few healthy adults. To increase sequencing depth and limit assay-specific biases, different laboratories used diverse techniques to prepare libraries and sequence TCR repertoires. Each donor's leukapheresis produced roughly between roughly 0.85 and 10 billion PBMCs.

The paper's findings and limits, for the study overall: Based on pairwise subsampling, the degree of clonotype sharing among donors was expected to be affected by sequencing depth. Naive subsets generally had larger estimated clonotype richness than memory subsets did. Only blood was sampled, and tissue TCR repertoires likely differ from those in blood. Rarefaction of sorted-subset datasets indicated incomplete sequencing despite the large sequencing depth. Compared with non-shared clonotypes, clonotypes shared by all four sorted-subset donors had higher generation probabilities. Because the study included only a small number of donors, the genetic and exposure-history diversity represented was limited. When a handful of donors were compared, the shared fraction of clonotypes was about 5% for naive CD4, more than 3% for naive CD8, 2% to 2.5% for memory CD4, and approximately 0.4% for memory CD8.

Healthy HIV-negative adults with no recently reported acute infections or vaccinations were included as donors. Every donor was a Caucasian adult residing in Nashville, Tennessee, USA. CD4+ T cells were enriched by magnetic negative selection, after which naive cells were positively selected on CD45RA and the negative fraction was taken as the memory subset. Blood was obtained by leukapheresis, after which PBMCs were separated by Ficoll-Histopaque density gradient centrifugation and cryopreserved in liquid nitrogen vapor phase. Purity and quantity of every magnetically sorted T cell population were checked by analytical flow cytometry. Genomic DNA was isolated from each sorted fraction and quantified by UV absorbance on a Nanodrop 2000c. About this clone: The antigen it binds to is not known. Base qualities are missing; no much larger clone stands one base away. Other DNA sequences within the sample encode an identical CDR3.

Using the deep immunoSEQ assay, multiplex PCR amplified TCR CDR3 regions from genomic DNA. Extracted genomic DNA from each cell subset was spread evenly across all wells of several immunoSEQ 96-well plates, with each plate serving as a replicate. Each replicate PCR for sorted subsets received around 200 ng genomic DNA, equal to 28,000 or so T cell genomes. The purified libraries were quantified using a Qubit 3.0 fluorometer, sized with a Bioanalyzer 2100, and then quantified again using the KAPA Library Quantification kit. A separate single-read 150-cycle Illumina NextSeq 550 flow cell was used to sequence each immunoSEQ 96-well plate. As for the authors' bioinformatics: Because only junctional sequences without quality scores were contained in the immunoSEQ output, filtering matching that applied to full-length reads could not be performed. Sequences were annotated with PyIR, a Python wrapper for IgBLAST v1.9, using IMGT germline references to assign V/J genes and CDR3. Reads were filtered out if the reads had weak V/J assignments (E-value above 1e-6), no CDR3, stop codons, out-of-frame junctions, or ambiguous translated residues. V3J clonotypes were defined as sequences sharing an identical inferred V gene, J gene, and CDR3 amino acid sequence. The percentage overlap between two repertoires was calculated by dividing the number of shared unique clonotypes by the size of the smaller repertoire. Richness of each repertoire was evaluated using RTK rarefaction, the Chao1 estimator, and Recon v2.1 estimates of unobserved clonotypes. Generation probabilities for all TCRbeta clonotypes obtained by the gDNA method from several donors were computed using OLGA. Here the immuneACCESS table is served through TCRdb, limited to in-frame sequences with V and J called. Missing clones are a known gap in these copies; in checked studies unresolved V genes cover under half, and the rest lacks a known reason. Clone size and V and J calls were adopted from that table, with D and trimming inferred from the DNA. This sample gives 2 million to 2.5 million clones in total; over 85% of them show up just once. The top ten clonotypes cover 0.36% of the sample.

From cysteine to phenylalanine, the CDR3 is 15 amino acids long. Of all the DNA, just the CDR3 is kept, 45 bases in frame from base 1. At the junction V is shortened by 3 bases and J by 0 bases, with 8 bases in between. Via the germline V gene, CDR1 is MNHEY and CDR2 SVGAGI. Sequenced material: naive CD4+ T cells from PBMCs. Sample cell subset or site, as interpreted from the label and publication: CD45RA+ positively selected. This clonotype was sampled from a man aged 18 to 30 in good health. Some clones in this sample may be carry-over from other donors' samples. The V and J genes are TRBV6-5 and TRBJ2-2, with the D gene not confidently named. The CDR3 has the sequence CASSYLAPNTGELFF. The bases are TGTGCCAGCAGTTATTTGGCGCCGAACACCGGGGAGCTGTTTTTT.